This T cell receptor (beta chain) was profiled in a study of blood T cell repertoires in COVID-19. In the original analysis: Estimates of nucleated cell counts were drawn from the amplification of reference gene primers. Sequencing used immunoSEQ multiplex PCR; TCRdb keeps in-frame clones, though not all of them. V and J calls and clone size come straight from that table; D and trimming were deduced from the DNA. The sample holds about 250,000 clones, around 79% seen once. CDR1 and CDR2 (germline): SGHTA, FQGNSA. Trimming removed 5 bases from V and 5 bases from J, with 18 bases in between. The CDR3 spans 15 residues.

The sequenced material came from peripheral blood. The J gene is TRBJ1-2, the V gene TRBV7-2; D possibly corresponds to TRBD1 (5 bases). This sequence was found in a woman over 75 with acute or convalescent COVID-19. CDR3 DNA sequence: TGTGCCAGCAGCCCTCAGGTGCAGGGTTGGTATGGCTACACCTTC. It yields the protein CASSPQVQGWYGYTF.